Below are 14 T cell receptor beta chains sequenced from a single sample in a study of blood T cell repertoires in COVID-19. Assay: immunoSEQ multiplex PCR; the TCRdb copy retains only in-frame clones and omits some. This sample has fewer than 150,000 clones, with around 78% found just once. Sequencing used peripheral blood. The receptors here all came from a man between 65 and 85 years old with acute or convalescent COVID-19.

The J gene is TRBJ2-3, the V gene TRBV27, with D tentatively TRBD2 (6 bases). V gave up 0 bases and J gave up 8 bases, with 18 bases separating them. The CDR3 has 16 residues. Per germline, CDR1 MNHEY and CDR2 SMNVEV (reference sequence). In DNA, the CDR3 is TGTGCCAGCAGTTTATCAAGCGTTGGGTTGGGGGGTACGCAGTATTTT. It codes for CASSLSSVGLGGTQYF.

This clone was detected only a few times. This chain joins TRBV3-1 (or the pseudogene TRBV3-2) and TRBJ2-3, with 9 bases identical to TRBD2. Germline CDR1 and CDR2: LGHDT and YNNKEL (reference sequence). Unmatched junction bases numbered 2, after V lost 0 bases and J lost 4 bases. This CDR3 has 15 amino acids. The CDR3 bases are TGTGCCAGCAGCCAAGAGGCGGGGGGGGCAGATACGCAGTATTTT. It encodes CASSQEAGGADTQYF.

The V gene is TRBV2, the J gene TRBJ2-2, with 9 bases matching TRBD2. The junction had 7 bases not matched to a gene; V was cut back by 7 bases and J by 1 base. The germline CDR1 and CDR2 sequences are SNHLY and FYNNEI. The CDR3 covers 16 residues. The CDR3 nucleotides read TGTGCCAGCACTCACGCGGGGGGGCTGAACACCGGGGAGCTGTTTTTT. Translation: CASTHAGGLNTGELFF.

The CDR3 DNA follows: TGTGCTAGTGGTTTGGGGTCCGGGACACCAAACTATGGCTACACCTTC. Residues: CASGLGSGTPNYGYTF. This chain joins TRBV12-5 and TRBJ1-2; D is possibly TRBD1 (6 bases). The CDR3 sequence is 16 residues long. V was cut by 1 base and J by 2 bases, with 14 bases left in between. The germline CDR1 and CDR2 sequences are LGHNT and FRNRAP.

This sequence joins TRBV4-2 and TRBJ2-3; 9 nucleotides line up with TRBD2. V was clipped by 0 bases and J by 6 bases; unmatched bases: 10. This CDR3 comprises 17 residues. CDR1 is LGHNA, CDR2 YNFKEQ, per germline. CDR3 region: CASSQDGSGGSGDTQYF. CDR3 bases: TGTGCCAGCAGCCAAGATGGGAGCGGGGGGTCGGGGGATACGCAGTATTTT.

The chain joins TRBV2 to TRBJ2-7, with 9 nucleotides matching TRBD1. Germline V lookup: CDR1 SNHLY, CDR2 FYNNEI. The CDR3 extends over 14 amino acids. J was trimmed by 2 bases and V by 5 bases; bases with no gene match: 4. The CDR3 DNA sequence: TGTGCCAGCAGTAAGGACAGGGGCGCCTACGAGCAGTACTTC. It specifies CASSKDRGAYEQYF.

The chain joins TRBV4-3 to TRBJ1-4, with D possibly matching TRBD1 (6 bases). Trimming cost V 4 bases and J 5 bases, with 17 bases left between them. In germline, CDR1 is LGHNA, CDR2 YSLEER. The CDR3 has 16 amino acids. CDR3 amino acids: CASSPTGTTQNEKLFF. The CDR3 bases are TGCGCCAGCAGCCCCACAGGGACAACCCAAAATGAAAAACTGTTTTTT.

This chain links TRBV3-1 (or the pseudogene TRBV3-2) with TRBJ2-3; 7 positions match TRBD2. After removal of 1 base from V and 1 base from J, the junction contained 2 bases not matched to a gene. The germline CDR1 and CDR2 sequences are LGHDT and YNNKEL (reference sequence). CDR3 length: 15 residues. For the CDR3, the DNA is TGTGCCAGCAGCCAAGGCGGGGGACGCACAGATACGCAGTATTTT. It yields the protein CASSQGGGRTDTQYF.

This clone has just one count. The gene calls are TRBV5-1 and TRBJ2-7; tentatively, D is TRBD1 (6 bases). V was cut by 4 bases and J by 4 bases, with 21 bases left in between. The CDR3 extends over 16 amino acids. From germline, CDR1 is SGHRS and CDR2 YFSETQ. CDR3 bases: TGCGCCAGCAGCCCTCTTGACAGGACGTTATCATACGAGCAGTACTTC. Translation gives CASSPLDRTLSYEQYF.

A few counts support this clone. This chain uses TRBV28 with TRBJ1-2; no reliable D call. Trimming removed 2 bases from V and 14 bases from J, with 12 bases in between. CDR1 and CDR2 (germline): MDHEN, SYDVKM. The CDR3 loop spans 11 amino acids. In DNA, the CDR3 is TGTGCCAGCAGTTTAACGAGGGTGGCGACCTTC. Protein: CASSLTRVATF.

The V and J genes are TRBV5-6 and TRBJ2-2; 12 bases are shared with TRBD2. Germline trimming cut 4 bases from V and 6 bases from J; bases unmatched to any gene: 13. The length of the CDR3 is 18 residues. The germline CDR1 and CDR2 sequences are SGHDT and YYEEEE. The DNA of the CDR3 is TGTGCCAGCAGCCCACCGGGACTAGCGGGTTTCCGATCCGGGGAGCTGTTTTTT. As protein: CASSPPGLAGFRSGELFF. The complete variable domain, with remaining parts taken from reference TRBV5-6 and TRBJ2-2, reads DAGVTQSPTHLIKTRGQQVTLRCSPKSGHDTVSWYQQALGQGPQFIFQYYEEEERQRGNFPDRFSGHQFPNYSSELNVNALLLGDSALYLCASSPPGLAGFRSGELFFGEGSRLTVL.

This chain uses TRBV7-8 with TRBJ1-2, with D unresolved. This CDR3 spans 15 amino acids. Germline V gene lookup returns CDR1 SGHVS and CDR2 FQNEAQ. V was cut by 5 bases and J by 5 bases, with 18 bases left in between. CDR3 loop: CASSPNYLPRYGYTF. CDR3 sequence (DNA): TGTGCCAGCAGCCCGAACTACCTCCCGAGATATGGCTACACCTTC.

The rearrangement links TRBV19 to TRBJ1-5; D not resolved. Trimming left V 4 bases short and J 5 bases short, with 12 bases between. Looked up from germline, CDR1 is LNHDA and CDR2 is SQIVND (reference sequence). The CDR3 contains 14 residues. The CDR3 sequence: CASSRGGPHQPQHF. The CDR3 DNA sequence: TGTGCCAGTAGTAGAGGAGGGCCCCATCAGCCCCAGCATTTT.

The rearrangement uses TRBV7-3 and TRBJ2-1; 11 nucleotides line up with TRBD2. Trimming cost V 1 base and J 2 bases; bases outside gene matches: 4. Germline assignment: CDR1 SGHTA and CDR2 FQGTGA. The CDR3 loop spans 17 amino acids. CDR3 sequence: CASSLNLAGGPYNEQFF. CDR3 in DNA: TGTGCCAGCAGCTTAAACCTAGCGGGGGGACCCTACAATGAGCAGTTCTTC.